This passage covers 25 T cell receptor beta chains from one sample sequenced in a study of blood T cell repertoires in COVID-19. Clones were read by immunoSEQ multiplex PCR, and TCRdb kept only the in-frame ones, dropping some. In the table there are 160,000 or so clones, about 90% of which are singletons. Sequenced input: peripheral blood. Source of these receptors: a man in his sixties with acute or convalescent COVID-19.

The CDR3 loop reads CASSQGVSTEAFF. Written as DNA, the CDR3 is TGTGCCAGTAGTCAGGGGGTAAGCACTGAAGCTTTCTTT. The chain uses TRBV19 and TRBJ1-1; 7 nucleotides line up with TRBD1. CDR1 LNHDA and CDR2 SQIVND come from the germline V gene (reference sequence). The CDR3 contains 13 residues. After removal of 5 bases from V and 4 bases from J, the junction contained 4 bases not matched to a gene.

The gene calls are TRBV6-5 and TRBJ1-5; TRBD1 might be the D (6 bases). The V gene lost 7 bases and the J gene lost 4 bases, with 17 bases spanning the gap. Germline V gene sequence: CDR1 MNHEY, CDR2 SVGAGI. This CDR3 is built from 15 residues. For the CDR3, the DNA is TGTGCCAGCATGGCGGACAGAAGAAAAAATCAGCCCCAGCATTTT. It is translated as CASMADRRKNQPQHF.

Comments on this clone: Germline and junction disagree at one end, which may indicate a read error. V gene TRBV18 combines with J gene TRBJ1-1, with D tentatively TRBD1 (6 bases). Germline lookup yields CDR1 KGHSH and CDR2 LQKENI. The CDR3 consists of 18 residues. CDR3 in amino acids: CAGSPTRQARIADTEAFF. The CDR3 DNA reads TGTGCCGGCTCACCAACGCGACAGGCTCGGATCGCCGACACTGAAGCTTTCTTT.

The V call is TRBV5-3, the J call TRBJ1-5; D call uncertain. TRBV5-3 falls under the ORF class, with uncertain function. Between the trimmed V and J ends, which lost 8 bases and 0 bases, there was a span of 9 bases. This CDR3 region has 13 residues. As DNA, the CDR3 is TGTGCCAGGGGGAGGAGTAGCAATCAGCCCCAGCATTTT. It codes for CARGRSSNQPQHF.

V gene TRBV5-1 combines with J gene TRBJ2-3; possibly TRBD1 for D (5 bases). CDR1 and CDR2 (germline): SGHRS, YFSETQ. Deletions cut 2 bases from V and 3 bases from J, with 13 bases between. The CDR3 has 15 residues. CDR3 nucleotide sequence: TGCGCCAGCAGCTTAGAAGGGGTGGCAACAGATACGCAGTATTTT. It codes for CASSLEGVATDTQYF. Drawing the rest from reference TRBV5-1 and TRBJ2-3, the complete variable domain is KAGVTQTPRYLIKTRGQQVTLSCSPISGHRSVSWYQQTPGQGLQFLFEYFSETQRNKGNFPGRFSGRQFSNSRSEMNVSTLELGDSALYLCASSLEGVATDTQYFGPGTRLTVL.

This clone was counted a single time. The chain links TRBV6-5 to TRBJ2-5, with D maybe TRBD2 (6 bases). The CDR3 runs 13 residues. Looked up from germline, CDR1 is MNHEY and CDR2 is SVGAGI. Deletions cut 2 bases from V and 5 bases from J, with 9 bases between. CDR3 DNA: TGTGCCAGCAGTTACAGGGAGGAGGAGACCCAGTACTTC. Encoded protein: CASSYREEETQYF.

The chain links TRBV7-9 to TRBJ2-3; D perhaps matches TRBD2 (5 bases). The CDR3 sequence is 14 residues long. Germline CDR1 is SEHNR and CDR2 is FQNEAQ (reference sequence). Between the trimmed V and J ends, which lost 5 bases and 0 bases, there was a span of 9 bases. The CDR3 DNA follows: TGTGCCAGCAGCCGGACGGGGAGCACAGATACGCAGTATTTT. Its translation is CASSRTGSTDTQYF. The full variable domain, its missing parts supplied by reference TRBV7-9 and TRBJ2-3, is DTGVSQNPRHKITKRGQNVTFRCDPISEHNRLYWYRQTLGQGPEFLTYFQNEAQLEKSRLLSDRFSAERPKGSFSTLEIQRTEQGDSAMYLCASSRTGSTDTQYFGPGTRLTVL.

The chain joins TRBV11-2 to TRBJ2-5, with a possible D match to TRBD1 (5 bases). V was cut by 2 bases and J by 5 bases, with 15 bases left in between. The CDR3 totals 15 residues. In germline, CDR1 is SGHAT, CDR2 FQNNGV. As DNA, the CDR3 is TGTGCCAGCAGCTTAATTCCCAGGGTTCGGGAGACCCAGTACTTC. Encoded protein: CASSLIPRVRETQYF.

V usage is TRBV6-2 or TRBV6-3 and J usage is TRBJ2-5; a weak D match, TRBD2 (5 bases). Germline V gene lookup returns CDR1 MNHEY and CDR2 SVGEGT. V lost 3 bases, J lost 5 bases, and 13 bases lay in between. The CDR3 is 14 residues long. DNA for the CDR3: TGTGCCAGCAGTTATGGACTCCTGGGGGAGACCCAGTACTTC. This encodes CASSYGLLGETQYF.

The rearrangement links TRBV6-2 or TRBV6-3 to TRBJ1-1, with D tentatively TRBD1 (5 bases). This CDR3 has 14 residues. V was cut by 6 bases and J by 0 bases, with 11 bases left in between. The germline V gene encodes CDR1 MNHEY and CDR2 SVGEGT. Here the CDR3 DNA reads TGTGCCAGCAGCCCTACAGGAATGAACACTGAAGCTTTCTTT. Translation: CASSPTGMNTEAFF.

This chain links TRBV27 with TRBJ1-2; D gene ambiguous. Germline assignment: CDR1 MNHEY and CDR2 SMNVEV (reference sequence). Between the trimmed V and J ends, which lost 5 bases and 4 bases, there was a span of 20 bases. The CDR3 runs to 16 residues. CDR3 sequence: CASSRVSSQNFYGYTF. CDR3 sequence (DNA): TGTGCCAGCAGTCGGGTCTCCTCACAAAATTTCTATGGCTACACCTTC.

DNA for the CDR3: TGTGCCAGCAGTGACAAGGGTGGGAGCACTGAAGCTTTCTTT. Translation: CASSDKGGSTEAFF. The chain joins TRBV6-4 to TRBJ1-1; D unresolved. Per germline, CDR1 MRHNA and CDR2 SNTAGT. The CDR3 runs 14 residues. The germline V and J ends were trimmed by 2 bases and 4 bases, with 11 bases remaining between them.

This chain links TRBV24-1 with TRBJ2-1, with D possibly matching TRBD2 (5 bases). V dropped 3 bases and J dropped 5 bases, with 10 bases sitting between them. The CDR3 is 14 residues long. CDR1 and CDR2 from the germline V gene are KGHDR and SFDVKD. CDR3 nucleotide sequence: TGTGCCACCAGTGATAGCGGACCGAACAATGAGCAGTTCTTC. Its translation: CATSDSGPNNEQFF.

V gene TRBV5-1 combines with J gene TRBJ1-4, with D possibly being TRBD1 (5 bases). CDR3 length equals 16 residues. V was clipped by 3 bases and J by 3 bases, with 15 bases between them. Germline values: CDR1 SGHRS, CDR2 YFSETQ. The CDR3 loop is CASSSGGSGANEKLFF. The DNA of the CDR3 is TGCGCCAGCAGCTCCGGGGGAAGCGGGGCTAATGAAAAACTGTTTTTT.

The chain carries TRBV12-5 and TRBJ2-2; D possibly corresponds to TRBD2 (6 bases). The germline V and J ends were trimmed by 1 base and 3 bases, with 15 bases remaining between them. Germline values: CDR1 LGHNT, CDR2 FRNRAP. This CDR3 has 17 residues. DNA for the CDR3: TGTGCTAGTGGTTTGGGCTTCGGGAGAAGGGACACCGGGGAGCTGTTTTTT. Protein sequence: CASGLGFGRRDTGELFF.

The genes are TRBV19 and TRBJ1-1, with D maybe TRBD1 (5 bases). The germline gives CDR1 LNHDA, CDR2 SQIVND (reference sequence). Trimming took 3 bases from V and 9 from J, leaving 11 bases between them. This CDR3 is 12 amino acids long. The CDR3 coding sequence is TGTGCCAGTAGTATGAAGACAGAGAAAGCTTTCTTT. Amino acid sequence: CASSMKTEKAFF.

The V and J genes are TRBV18 and TRBJ1-1; D not certain. The CDR3 runs 14 residues. V was clipped by 5 bases and J by 6 bases, with 16 bases between them. Germline lookup yields CDR1 KGHSH and CDR2 LQKENI. CDR3 bases: TGTGCCAGCTCATTCGACCCCGGGATGGCTGAAGCTTTCTTT. Translated: CASSFDPGMAEAFF.

The rearrangement uses TRBV11-2 and TRBJ1-5; 7 bases line up with TRBD1. There are 16 residues in the CDR3. The germline V gene encodes CDR1 SGHAT and CDR2 FQNNGV. V dropped 3 bases and J dropped 1; count of bases not matched to a gene: 6. CDR3 protein: CASSFDRDSSNQPQHF. Written as DNA, the CDR3 is TGTGCCAGCAGCTTCGACCGGGACAGCAGCAATCAGCCCCAGCATTTT.

This clone was counted once. The V and J genes are TRBV11-2 and TRBJ2-1, with TRBD1 identical over 10 bases. Looked up from germline, CDR1 is SGHAT and CDR2 is FQNNGV. The CDR3 extends over 13 amino acids. V lost 7 bases, J lost 16 bases, and 13 bases stayed unmatched. The CDR3, as DNA: TGTGCCAGCACCGCCACCGGGACAGGGGTCGGTTTCTTC. As protein: CASTATGTGVGFF.

The genes are TRBV5-5 and TRBJ2-7, with D tentatively TRBD1 (6 bases). V was cut by 1 base and J by 3 bases, with 8 bases left in between. Germline V gene data show CDR1 as SGHKS and CDR2 as YYEKEE (reference sequence). The CDR3 totals 13 residues. CDR3 protein: CASSLTGNYEQYF. For the CDR3, the DNA is TGTGCCAGCAGCTTGACAGGGAACTACGAGCAGTACTTC.

This clone was detected only once. V usage is TRBV10-1 and J usage is TRBJ2-7, with D maybe TRBD1 (6 bases). In germline, CDR1 is WNHNN, CDR2 SYGVQD (reference sequence). The ends were cut back, 8 bases at V and 3 bases at J, with 35 bases in the middle. This CDR3 is 20 amino acids long. The CDR3 region has the DNA TGCGCCAGCCTCGCGGAAACCGCGGGCCAACAGGGTTATCCCAGCTACGAGCAGTACTTC. Its translation is CASLAETAGQQGYPSYEQYF.

This chain joins TRBV5-5 and TRBJ1-1; possibly TRBD1 for D (5 bases). V lost 4 bases, J lost 5 bases, and 15 bases lay in between. The CDR3 consists of 14 residues. Germline V gene sequence: CDR1 SGHKS, CDR2 YYEKEE (reference sequence). DNA of the CDR3: TGTGCCAGCAGCCGATCCCTGGAGGGGACTGAAGCTTTCTTT. This encodes CASSRSLEGTEAFF.

This chain connects TRBV5-4 to TRBJ1-2; D unclear. Germline V gene data show CDR1 as SGHNT and CDR2 as YYREEE (reference sequence). The CDR3 is 16 residues long. V shed 0 bases and J shed 4 bases, with 16 bases lying between them. The CDR3 sequence is CASSLAGTGRVYGYTF. In nucleotides, the CDR3 is TGTGCCAGCAGCTTGGCCGGTACTGGGAGGGTCTATGGCTACACCTTC.

The chain combines TRBV19 with TRBJ1-1; tentatively, D is TRBD1 (6 bases). The V and J ends lost 6 bases and 5 bases respectively, with 13 bases between them. This CDR3 spans 13 amino acids. The germline V gene encodes CDR1 LNHDA and CDR2 SQIVND (reference sequence). For the CDR3, the DNA is TGTGCCAGTAGACAGGGTTGGAGGACTGAAGCTTTCTTT. Its translation: CASRQGWRTEAFF.

The genes are TRBV4-3 and TRBJ1-4; D remains ambiguous. The CDR3 totals 14 residues. V was shortened by 4 bases and J by 8 bases, with 14 bases between the two germline ends. Per the germline V gene, CDR1 is LGHNA and CDR2 is YSLEER. Here the CDR3 DNA reads TGCGCCAGCAGCCCCTCTAAGGCGGGCGAAAAACTGTTTTTT. As protein: CASSPSKAGEKLFF.